The clone carrying this T cell receptor (beta chain) was seen at least ten times. Antigen unknown. This entry belongs to a study of molecular identifiers for immune sequencing clone quantification. Regarding the study as a whole: For effector cells, clones above 20 RNA copies held over 99% of molecules; for naive cells, under 1%.

The authors sorted naive CD8 T cells as CD8+CD4-CCR7+CD45RA+. Bulk TCR libraries used previously described methods and listed TCR primers. TCRdb re-called the PCR reads through MiXCR, storing one row per CDR3 protein. Among about 640,000 distinct CDR3 sequences listed, 20% were seen once. Sample: naive CD8+ T cells from blood, with Jurkat cell RNA spiked in. Described subset: FACS-sorted CD8+CD4-CCR7+CD45RA+ naive T cells. This TCR derives from a human donor in good health. Some libraries in this study had Jurkat cell RNA spiked in.

CDR3 sequence reads: CASENGRANGDTQYF. CDR3 bases: TGTGCCAGCGAAAACGGGAGGGCCAACGGAGATACGCAGTATTTT. The chain has TRBV12-3 or TRBV12-4 and TRBJ2-3; TRBD2 aligns across 8 bases. The V and J ends lost 8 bases and 5 bases, in that order; junction bases with no gene match: 12. The CDR3 is 15 residues long.